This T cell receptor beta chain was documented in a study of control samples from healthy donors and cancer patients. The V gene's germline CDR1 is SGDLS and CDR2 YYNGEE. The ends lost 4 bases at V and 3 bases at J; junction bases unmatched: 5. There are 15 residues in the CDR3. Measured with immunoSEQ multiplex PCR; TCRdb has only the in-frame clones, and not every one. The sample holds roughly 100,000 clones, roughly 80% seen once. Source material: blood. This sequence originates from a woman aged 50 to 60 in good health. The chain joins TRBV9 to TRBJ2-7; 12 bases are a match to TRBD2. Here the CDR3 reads CASSLGLAGSYEQYF. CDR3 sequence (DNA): TGTGCCAGCAGCCTAGGACTAGCGGGGAGCTACGAGCAGTACTTC.